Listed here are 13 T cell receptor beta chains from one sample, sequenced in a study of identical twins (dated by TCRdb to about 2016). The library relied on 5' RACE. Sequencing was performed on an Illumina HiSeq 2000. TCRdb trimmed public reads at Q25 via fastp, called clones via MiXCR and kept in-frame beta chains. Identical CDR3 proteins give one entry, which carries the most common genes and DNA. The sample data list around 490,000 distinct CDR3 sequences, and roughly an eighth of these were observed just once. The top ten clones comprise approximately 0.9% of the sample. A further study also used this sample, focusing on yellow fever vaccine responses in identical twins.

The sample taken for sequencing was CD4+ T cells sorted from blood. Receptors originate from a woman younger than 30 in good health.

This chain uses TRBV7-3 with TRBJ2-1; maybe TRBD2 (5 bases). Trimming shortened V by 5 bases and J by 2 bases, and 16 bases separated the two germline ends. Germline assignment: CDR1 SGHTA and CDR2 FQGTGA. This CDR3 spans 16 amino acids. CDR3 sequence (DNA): TGTGCCAGCAGCCGCGATCGAGGGCAGGCCTACAATGAGCAGTTCTTC. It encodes CASSRDRGQAYNEQFF.

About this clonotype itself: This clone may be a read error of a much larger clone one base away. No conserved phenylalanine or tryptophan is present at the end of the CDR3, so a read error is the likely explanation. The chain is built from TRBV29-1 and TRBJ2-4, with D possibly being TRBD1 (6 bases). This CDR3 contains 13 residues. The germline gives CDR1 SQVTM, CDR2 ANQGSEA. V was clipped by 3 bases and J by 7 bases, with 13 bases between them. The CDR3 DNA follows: TGCAGCGTTGAGGTTAGGGGGACGAACATTCAGTACTCC. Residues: CSVEVRGTNIQYS.

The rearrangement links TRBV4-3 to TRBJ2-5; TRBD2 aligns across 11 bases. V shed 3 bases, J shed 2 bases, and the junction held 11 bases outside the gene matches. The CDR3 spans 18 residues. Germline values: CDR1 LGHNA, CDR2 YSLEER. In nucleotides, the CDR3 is TGCGCCAGCAGCCAGGAGCTAGCGGGAGGATACACACAAGAGACCCAGTACTTC. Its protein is CASSQELAGGYTQETQYF.

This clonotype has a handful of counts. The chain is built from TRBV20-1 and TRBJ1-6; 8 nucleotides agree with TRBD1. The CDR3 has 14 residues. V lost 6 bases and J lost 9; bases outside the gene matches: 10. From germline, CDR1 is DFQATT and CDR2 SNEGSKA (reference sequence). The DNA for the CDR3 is TGCAGTGCCAGGGCCGGACAGGGTGGTTCACCCCTCCACTTT. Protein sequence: CSARAGQGGSPLHF.

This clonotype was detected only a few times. As DNA, the CDR3 is TGCGCCAGCAGAACGGGGCTAGCGGACACCGGGGAGCTGTTTTTT. Amino acid sequence: CASRTGLADTGELFF. The chain is built from TRBV5-1 and TRBJ2-2; 7 nucleotides match TRBD2. J was trimmed by 3 bases and V by 5 bases; bases with no gene match: 7. In germline, CDR1 is SGHRS, CDR2 YFSETQ. The CDR3 is 15 residues long.

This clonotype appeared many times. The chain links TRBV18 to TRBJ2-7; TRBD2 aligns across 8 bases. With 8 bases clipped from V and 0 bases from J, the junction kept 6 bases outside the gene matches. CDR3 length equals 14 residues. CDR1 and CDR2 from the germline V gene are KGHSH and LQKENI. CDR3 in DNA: TGTGCCAGCGTAGCGGGAAGTAACTCCTACGAGCAGTACTTC. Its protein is CASVAGSNSYEQYF. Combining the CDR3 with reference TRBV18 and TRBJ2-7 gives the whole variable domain NAGVMQNPRHLVRRRGQEARLRCSPMKGHSHVYWYRQLPEEGLKFMVYLQKENIIDESGMPKERFSAEFPKEGPSILRIQQVVRGDSAAYFCASVAGSNSYEQYFGPGTRLTVT.

The CDR3 region is CASSQANKGSGELFF. The CDR3 region has the DNA TGCGCCAGCAGCCAGGCAAACAAAGGTTCCGGGGAGCTGTTTTTT. V and J are TRBV4-3 and TRBJ2-2; D remains ambiguous. The CDR3 is made up of 15 amino acids. V was cut by 3 bases and J by 6 bases, with 14 bases left in between. The V gene's germline CDR1 is LGHNA and CDR2 YSLEER.

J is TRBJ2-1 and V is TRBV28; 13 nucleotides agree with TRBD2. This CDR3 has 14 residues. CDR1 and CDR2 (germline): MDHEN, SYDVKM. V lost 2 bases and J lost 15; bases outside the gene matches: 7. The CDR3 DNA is TGTGCCAGCAGTTTACCCTCGGGACTAGCGGGGTGGTTCTTC. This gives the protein CASSLPSGLAGWFF.

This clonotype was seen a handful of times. The CDR3 reads CASSIRRTWEQFF. In DNA, the CDR3 is TGTGCCAGTAGTATCCGACGGACCTGGGAGCAGTTCTTC. This chain joins TRBV19 and TRBJ2-1; D not certain. Looked up from germline, CDR1 is LNHDA and CDR2 is SQIVND (reference sequence). CDR3 length: 13 residues. Trimming left V 3 bases short and J 10 bases short, with 13 bases between. The full variable domain, in which reference TRBV19 and TRBJ2-1 provide the parts outside the CDR3, is DGGITQSPKYLFRKEGQNVTLSCEQNLNHDAMYWYRQDPGQGLRLIYYSQIVNDFQKGDIAEGYSVSREKKESFPLTVTSAQKNPTAFYLCASSIRRTWEQFFGPGTRLTVL.

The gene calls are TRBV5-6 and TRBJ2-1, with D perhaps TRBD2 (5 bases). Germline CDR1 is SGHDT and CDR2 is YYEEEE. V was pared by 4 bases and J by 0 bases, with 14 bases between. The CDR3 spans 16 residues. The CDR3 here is CASSPLRVSSYNEQFF. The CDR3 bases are TGTGCCAGCAGCCCTTTGAGGGTCAGCTCCTACAATGAGCAGTTCTTC.

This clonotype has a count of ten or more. CDR3 DNA sequence: TGCAGCGTTGTGCGACAGGGGGCCTACGAGCAGTACTTC. This encodes CSVVRQGAYEQYF. This chain links TRBV29-1 with TRBJ2-7; 9 bases line up with TRBD1. The CDR3 is 13 amino acids. V lost 4 bases, J lost 2 bases, and 3 bases stayed unmatched. Per the germline V gene, CDR1 is SQVTM and CDR2 is ANQGSEA.

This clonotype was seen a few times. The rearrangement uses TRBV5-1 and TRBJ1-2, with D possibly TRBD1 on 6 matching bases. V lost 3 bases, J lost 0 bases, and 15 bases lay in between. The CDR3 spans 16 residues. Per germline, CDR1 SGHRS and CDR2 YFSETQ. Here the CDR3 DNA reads TGCGCCAGCAGCTCGCGGGGGCAGGGCGCTAACTATGGCTACACCTTC. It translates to CASSSRGQGANYGYTF.

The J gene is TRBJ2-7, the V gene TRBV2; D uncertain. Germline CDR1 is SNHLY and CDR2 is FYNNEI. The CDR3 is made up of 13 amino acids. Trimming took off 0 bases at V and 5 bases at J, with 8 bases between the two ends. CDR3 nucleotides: TGTGCCAGCAGTGAAGCGCTGGCACACGAGCAGTACTTC. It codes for CASSEALAHEQYF.